One and the same sample provided the 11 T cell receptor beta chains below, sequenced in a study of cytomegalovirus exposure and HLA in healthy donors. The PCR contained 60 Vbeta and 13 Jbeta primers. Here immunoSEQ multiplex PCR was the method, and the copy in TCRdb shows in-frame clones only, minus some. The sample records 110,000 to 150,000 clones, around 77% being singletons. The sequenced material came from PBMCs. The receptors shown here come from a woman in her forties or fifties in good health and CMV-seronegative.

This chain joins TRBV4-1 and TRBJ1-1; D is unclear. This CDR3 spans 13 amino acids. Between the trimmed V and J ends, which lost 1 base and 6 bases, there was a span of 9 bases. Germline V gives CDR1 MGHRA, CDR2 YSYEKL. CDR3 amino acids: CASSQGGYSEAFF. The CDR3 DNA sequence: TGCGCCAGCAGCCAAGGAGGGTACTCTGAAGCTTTCTTT.

The rearrangement uses TRBV10-2 and TRBJ2-7; 10 nucleotides agree with TRBD2. Germline V gene lookup returns CDR1 WSHSY and CDR2 SAAADI. With V trimmed by 6 bases and J by 1 base, 6 bases remained unmatched. The length of the CDR3 is 15 residues. The CDR3 here is CASRGGLAVSYEQYF. The CDR3, as DNA: TGCGCCAGCAGAGGAGGACTAGCGGTATCCTACGAGCAGTACTTC.

The V gene is TRBV11-2, the J gene TRBJ2-7; D may be TRBD2 (5 bases). The CDR3 loop spans 14 amino acids. Germline CDR1 SGHAT, CDR2 FQNNGV. V lost 3 bases and J 0 bases, leaving 9 bases between the germline ends. Written as DNA, the CDR3 is TGTGCCAGCAGCTTGATGGGAGTCTCCTACGAGCAGTACTTC. It codes for CASSLMGVSYEQYF.

This chain uses TRBV11-3 with TRBJ1-2, with unresolved D. The CDR3 sequence is 13 residues long. Trimming removed 5 bases at V and 4 bases at J, with 11 bases between. CDR1 is SGHNT, CDR2 YENEEA, per germline. CDR3 protein: CASSQENGYGYTF. In DNA, the CDR3 is TGTGCCAGCAGCCAAGAGAACGGCTATGGCTACACCTTC.

On this clone: An end of the junction does not agree with germline; a read error may underlie this. The chain joins TRBV25-1 to TRBJ2-7; 7 bases map to TRBD1. CDR1 is MGHDK and CDR2 is SYGVNS in the germline V gene. The CDR3 is made up of 11 amino acids. The CDR3 region is CASSSDRVIGF. The CDR3 DNA sequence: TGTGCCAGCAGTTCCGACAGGGTAATAGGCTTC.

The J gene is TRBJ1-5, the V gene TRBV6-1, with 7 bases matching TRBD1. V shed 5 bases and J 2 bases; nucleotides not matched to a gene: 12. Looked up from germline, CDR1 is MNHNS and CDR2 is SASEGT. CDR3 size: 17 residues. In nucleotides, the CDR3 is TGTGCCAGCAGTAAAGACAGGGACTATACGGGCAATCAGCCCCAGCATTTT. It encodes CASSKDRDYTGNQPQHF.

This clone has only one observation. The chain carries TRBV5-4 and TRBJ1-2; 12 nucleotides agree with TRBD1. With 4 bases clipped from V and 7 bases from J, the junction kept 5 bases outside the gene matches. From germline, CDR1 is SGHNT and CDR2 YYREEE (reference sequence). The length of the CDR3 is 14 residues. The CDR3 region is CASSAGQGAVGYTF. CDR3 DNA sequence: TGTGCCAGCAGCGCGGGACAGGGGGCAGTTGGCTACACCTTC.

The chain is built from TRBV25-1 and TRBJ2-5; TRBD1 matches 7 bases. With V trimmed by 2 bases and J by 4 bases, 1 base remained unmatched. The CDR3 contains 13 residues. Per the germline V gene, CDR1 is MGHDK and CDR2 is SYGVNS. CDR3 nucleotides: TGTGCCAGCAGTGAAAGGGGGCCAGAGACCCAGTACTTC. It encodes CASSERGPETQYF.

This clone was recorded only once. The chain combines TRBV19 with TRBJ1-2; TRBD1 might be the D (5 bases). The CDR3 has 12 amino acids. Trimming stripped 7 bases from V and 1 base from J, with 7 bases between. Per the germline V gene, CDR1 is LNHDA and CDR2 is SQIVND (reference sequence). CDR3 sequence reads: CASTDSNYGYTF. CDR3 DNA sequence: TGTGCCAGTACCGACAGTAACTATGGCTACACCTTC.

CDR3 nucleotide sequence: TGTGCCAGCAGTTACTTGGCGGGGGGGACAGATACGCAGTATTTT. It specifies CASSYLAGGTDTQYF. The chain uses TRBV6-5 and TRBJ2-3, with 9 nucleotides matching TRBD2. CDR1 MNHEY and CDR2 SVGAGI come from the germline V gene. With V trimmed by 1 base and J by 3 bases, 2 bases remained unmatched. The CDR3 extends over 15 amino acids.

The V gene is TRBV11-3, the J gene TRBJ1-1; D is perhaps TRBD1 (6 bases). V lost 0 bases to trimming and J lost 11 bases, with 10 bases between them. CDR1 SGHNT and CDR2 YENEEA come from the germline V gene. The CDR3 is 12 residues long. The CDR3 DNA reads TGTGCCAGCAGCTTAGAAGGGGGATTTGCTTTCTTT. Translation: CASSLEGGFAFF.